These T cell receptor beta chains were read from a single sample in a study of PD-1 blockade in classical Hodgkin lymphoma. Libraries were prepared by immunoSEQ multiplex PCR; TCRdb keeps only in-frame clonotypes and omits some of them. The sample contains roughly 25,000 clones, about 72% of which appear only once. Sequencing used peripheral blood mononuclear cells (PBMCs), obtained before the fourth cycle of nivolumab. These receptors originate from a human donor with classical Hodgkin lymphoma. Both conserved end residues are part of each CDR3. D genes are given only for firm matches. The size entry is marked missing in some rows and otherwise reads once, few, many or a size class.

d_call: TRBD1; clone_size: -; j_call: TRBJ2-3; v_call: TRBV6-6; cdr3_aa: CASSYDRETDTQYF; cdr3_nt: TGTGCCAGCAGTTACGACAGGGAGACAGATACGCAGTATTTT
d_call: -; clone_size: -; j_call: TRBJ2-3; v_call: TRBV18; cdr3_aa: CASSPMGLEQYF; cdr3_nt: TGTGCCAGCTCACCAATGGGGCTCGAACAGTATTTT
d_call: -; clone_size: -; j_call: TRBJ2-3; v_call: TRBV4-2; cdr3_aa: CASKSASTDTQYF; cdr3_nt: TGTGCCAGCAAAAGTGCTAGCACAGATACGCAGTATTTT
d_call: TRBD1; clone_size: -; j_call: TRBJ1-3; v_call: TRBV7-9; cdr3_aa: CASSSPGQGANSGNTIYF; cdr3_nt: TGTGCCAGCAGCTCGCCGGGACAGGGGGCGAACTCTGGAAACACCATATATTTT
d_call: -; clone_size: -; j_call: TRBJ2-7; v_call: TRBV25-1; cdr3_aa: CASSSTAAGEQYF; cdr3_nt: TGTGCCAGCAGTTCGACGGCTGCCGGTGAGCAGTACTTC
d_call: TRBD2; clone_size: -; j_call: TRBJ2-1; v_call: TRBV18; cdr3_aa: CASSRSHPTSGGDNEQFF; cdr3_nt: TGTGCCAGCTCACGATCACACCCGACTAGCGGGGGCGACAATGAGCAGTTCTTC
d_call: -; clone_size: -; j_call: TRBJ2-3; v_call: TRBV4-1; cdr3_aa: CASSIGGSAADTQYF; cdr3_nt: TGCGCCAGCAGCATTGGGGGCTCGGCGGCAGATACGCAGTATTTT
d_call: -; clone_size: -; j_call: TRBJ2-7; v_call: TRBV6-6; cdr3_aa: CASSLSSYEQYF; cdr3_nt: TGTGCCAGCAGTCTAAGCTCCTACGAGCAGTACTTC
d_call: -; clone_size: -; j_call: TRBJ1-5; v_call: TRBV19; cdr3_aa: CASSIGGGSNQPQHF; cdr3_nt: TGTGCCAGTAGTATCGGGGGGGGGAGCAATCAGCCCCAGCATTTT
d_call: -; clone_size: -; j_call: TRBJ1-5; v_call: TRBV28; cdr3_aa: CASSFTIGRAPSYTNQPQHF; cdr3_nt: TGTGCCAGCAGCTTCACGATCGGCAGGGCCCCCTCTTATACCAATCAGCCCCAGCATTTT
d_call: TRBD1; clone_size: -; j_call: TRBJ1-1; v_call: TRBV5-6; cdr3_aa: CASSYLTGGMHTEAFF; cdr3_nt: TGTGCCAGCAGCTACCTTACAGGGGGCATGCATACTGAAGCTTTCTTT
d_call: -; clone_size: once; j_call: TRBJ1-2; v_call: TRBV29-1; cdr3_aa: CSVGDGNYGYTF; cdr3_nt: TGCAGCGTTGGGGACGGCAACTATGGCTACACCTTC
d_call: -; clone_size: -; j_call: TRBJ1-6; v_call: TRBV9; cdr3_aa: CASSPFDGAGNSPLHF; cdr3_nt: TGTGCCAGCAGCCCCTTTGACGGGGCGGGTAATTCACCCCTCCACTTT
d_call: -; clone_size: few; j_call: TRBJ2-1; v_call: TRBV6-5; cdr3_aa: CATARGVNEQFF; cdr3_nt: TGTGCAACCGCTAGAGGGGTTAATGAGCAGTTCTTC
d_call: TRBD1; clone_size: -; j_call: TRBJ1-2; v_call: TRBV27; cdr3_aa: CASTPSTGGFGGYTF; cdr3_nt: TGTGCCAGCACTCCTTCGACAGGGGGCTTCGGCGGCTACACCTTC
d_call: -; clone_size: -; j_call: TRBJ1-2; v_call: TRBV6-5; cdr3_aa: CASSYSSRGYNYGYTF; cdr3_nt: TGTGCCAGCAGTTACTCGAGTCGAGGTTATAACTATGGCTACACCTTC
d_call: TRBD1; clone_size: -; j_call: TRBJ1-6; v_call: TRBV28; cdr3_aa: CASRGQYNSPLHF; cdr3_nt: TGTGCCAGCAGGGGACAGTATAATTCACCCCTCCACTTT
d_call: -; clone_size: once; j_call: TRBJ2-2; v_call: TRBV11-2; cdr3_aa: CASSLGGLANTGELFF; cdr3_nt: TGTGCCAGCAGCTTAGGAGGGTTGGCGAACACCGGGGAGCTGTTTTTT
d_call: TRBD1; clone_size: few; j_call: TRBJ1-2; v_call: TRBV28; cdr3_aa: CAAVGGDRRYGYTF; cdr3_nt: TGTGCCGCAGTGGGAGGGGACAGGCGGTATGGCTACACCTTC
d_call: TRBD1; clone_size: -; j_call: TRBJ1-1; v_call: TRBV5-1; cdr3_aa: CASSSGQTFTEAFF; cdr3_nt: TGCGCCAGCAGCTCGGGACAGACGTTCACTGAAGCTTTCTTT
d_call: -; clone_size: -; j_call: TRBJ2-1; v_call: TRBV5-1; cdr3_aa: CASSLVPGNEQFF; cdr3_nt: TGCGCCAGCAGCTTGGTTCCGGGCAATGAGCAGTTCTTC
d_call: -; clone_size: -; j_call: TRBJ2-2; v_call: TRBV6-6; cdr3_aa: CASSPPRGNTGELFF; cdr3_nt: TGTGCCAGCAGCCCCCCCAGGGGGAACACCGGGGAGCTGTTTTTT
d_call: -; clone_size: -; j_call: TRBJ2-2; v_call: TRBV7-6; cdr3_aa: CASSLVGGMNTGELFF; cdr3_nt: TGTGCCAGCAGCTTAGTGGGCGGGATGAACACCGGGGAGCTGTTTTTT
d_call: TRBD1; clone_size: -; j_call: TRBJ1-2; v_call: TRBV6-9; cdr3_aa: CASSRTGTSGWYGYTF; cdr3_nt: TGTGCCAGCAGCCGGACAGGTACCTCGGGATGGTATGGCTACACCTTC
d_call: -; clone_size: -; j_call: TRBJ1-2; v_call: TRBV6-6; cdr3_aa: CASSYLGSQDGYTF; cdr3_nt: TGTGCCAGCAGTTACCTCGGGTCTCAGGATGGCTACACCTTC
d_call: -; clone_size: -; j_call: TRBJ1-4; v_call: TRBV6-6; cdr3_aa: CASRFDSRNEKLFF; cdr3_nt: TGTGCCAGCAGATTTGACAGCCGTAATGAAAAACTGTTTTTT
d_call: -; clone_size: -; j_call: TRBJ1-2; v_call: TRBV7-2; cdr3_aa: CASSLARPVYGYTF; cdr3_nt: TGTGCCAGCAGCTTGGCCAGGCCCGTCTATGGCTACACCTTC
d_call: TRBD1; clone_size: -; j_call: TRBJ1-4; v_call: TRBV6-6; cdr3_aa: CASSSRQGLNEKLFF; cdr3_nt: TGTGCCAGCAGTTCCCGACAGGGATTGAATGAAAAACTGTTTTTT
d_call: -; clone_size: -; j_call: TRBJ2-2; v_call: TRBV7-9; cdr3_aa: CASSLTGTGELFF; cdr3_nt: TGTGCCAGCAGCTTAACCGGCACCGGGGAGCTGTTTTTT
d_call: TRBD2; clone_size: -; j_call: TRBJ2-1; v_call: TRBV30; cdr3_aa: CASKVAGPYNEQFF; cdr3_nt: TGTGCCTCCAAGGTAGCGGGTCCCTACAATGAGCAGTTCTTC
d_call: TRBD2; clone_size: few; j_call: TRBJ2-5; v_call: TRBV2; cdr3_aa: CAGGRYQETQYF; cdr3_nt: TGCGCGGGGGGGAGGTACCAAGAGACCCAGTACTTC
d_call: -; clone_size: -; j_call: TRBJ2-1; v_call: TRBV11-1; cdr3_aa: CASSFRGAGNEQFF; cdr3_nt: TGTGCCAGCAGCTTTAGGGGCGCGGGCAATGAGCAGTTCTTC
d_call: TRBD1; clone_size: -; j_call: TRBJ1-2; v_call: TRBV5-4; cdr3_aa: CASSLGGQGIYGYTF; cdr3_nt: TGTGCCAGCAGCTTGGGGGGACAGGGAATCTATGGCTACACCTTC
d_call: -; clone_size: -; j_call: TRBJ2-2; v_call: TRBV28; cdr3_aa: CASSIGGAGVGELFF; cdr3_nt: TGTGCCAGCTCAATCGGGGGCGCGGGAGTCGGGGAGCTGTTTTTT
d_call: -; clone_size: -; j_call: TRBJ2-1; v_call: TRBV7-2; cdr3_aa: CASSLDWSYNEQFF; cdr3_nt: TGTGCCAGCAGCTTAGATTGGAGTTACAATGAGCAGTTCTTC
d_call: -; clone_size: -; j_call: TRBJ2-7; v_call: TRBV7-3; cdr3_aa: CASSLTRGSYEQYF; cdr3_nt: TGTGCCAGCAGCTTAACGAGGGGTTCCTACGAGCAGTACTTC
d_call: -; clone_size: -; j_call: TRBJ2-1; v_call: TRBV6-5; cdr3_aa: CASSLGREQFF; cdr3_nt: TGTGCCAGCAGCCTGGGTCGAGAGCAGTTCTTC
d_call: -; clone_size: -; j_call: TRBJ1-4; v_call: TRBV28; cdr3_aa: CASSLAAATNEKLFF; cdr3_nt: TGTGCCAGCAGTTTAGCAGCCGCAACTAATGAAAAACTGTTTTTT
d_call: -; clone_size: few; j_call: TRBJ1-4; v_call: TRBV6-5; cdr3_aa: CASSYRYGGNNEKLFF; cdr3_nt: TGTGCCAGCAGTTACCGCTACGGGGGAAATAATGAAAAACTGTTTTTT
d_call: -; clone_size: -; j_call: TRBJ2-7; v_call: TRBV30; cdr3_aa: CAWSVGGYEQYF; cdr3_nt: TGTGCCTGGAGTGTAGGGGGATACGAGCAGTACTTC